This note documents a single T cell receptor (beta chain) sequence. Its antigen is unidentified. The CDR3 loop spans 14 amino acids. Germline-derived CDR1 and CDR2 are MNHNS and SASEGT. V lost 2 bases to trimming and J lost 4 bases, with 11 bases between them. Those who donated were healthy bone marrow donors. The PCR was carried out with 60 Vbeta primers and 13 Jbeta primers. Clones were read by immunoSEQ multiplex PCR, and TCRdb kept only the in-frame ones, dropping some. The table has about 160,000 clones, almost 85% seen once. This sample was taken from a study of cytomegalovirus exposure and HLA in healthy donors. Study outcomes and limitations: TCR beta sequences reportedly predicted most subjects' HLA-A and HLA-B alleles accurately.

The sequenced material came from PBMCs. The chain uses TRBV6-1 and TRBJ1-2; the D is unclear. The receptor was derived from a man between 25 and 39 years old in good health and CMV-seronegative. The CDR3, as DNA: TGTGCCAGCAGTGAAAGCGGGATCTTCTATGGCTACACCTTC. The encoded protein is CASSESGIFYGYTF.